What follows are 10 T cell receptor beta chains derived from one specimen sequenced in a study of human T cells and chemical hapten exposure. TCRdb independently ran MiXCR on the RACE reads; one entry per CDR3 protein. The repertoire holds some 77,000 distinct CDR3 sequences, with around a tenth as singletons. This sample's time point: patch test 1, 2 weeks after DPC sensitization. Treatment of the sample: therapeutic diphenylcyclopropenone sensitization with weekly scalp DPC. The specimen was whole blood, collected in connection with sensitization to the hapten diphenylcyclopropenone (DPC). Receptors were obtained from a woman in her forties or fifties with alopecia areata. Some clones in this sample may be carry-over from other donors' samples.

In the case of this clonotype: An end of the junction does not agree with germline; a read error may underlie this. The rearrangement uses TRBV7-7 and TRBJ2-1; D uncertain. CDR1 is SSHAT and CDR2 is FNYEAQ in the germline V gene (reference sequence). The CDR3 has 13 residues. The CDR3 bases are TGTGCTAGCAGCTTAAGACGGCTCGGGGAGCAGTTCTTC. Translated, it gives CASSLRRLGEQFF.

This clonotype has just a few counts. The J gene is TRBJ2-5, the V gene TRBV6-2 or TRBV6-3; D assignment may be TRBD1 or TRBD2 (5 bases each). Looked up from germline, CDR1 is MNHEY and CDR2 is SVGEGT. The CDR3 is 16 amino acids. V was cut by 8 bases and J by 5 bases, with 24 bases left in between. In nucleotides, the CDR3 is TGTGCCAGCCAGGCTGAGGGGATCCTAAGAGAGGAGACCCAGTACTTC. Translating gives CASQAEGILREETQYF.

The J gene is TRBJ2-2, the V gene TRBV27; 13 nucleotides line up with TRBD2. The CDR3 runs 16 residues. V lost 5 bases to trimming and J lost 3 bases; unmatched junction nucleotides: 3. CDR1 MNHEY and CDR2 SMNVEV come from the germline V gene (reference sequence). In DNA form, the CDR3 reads TGTGCCAGCAGTCCCACTAGCGGGAGGGACACCGGGGAGCTGTTTTTT. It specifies CASSPTSGRDTGELFF.

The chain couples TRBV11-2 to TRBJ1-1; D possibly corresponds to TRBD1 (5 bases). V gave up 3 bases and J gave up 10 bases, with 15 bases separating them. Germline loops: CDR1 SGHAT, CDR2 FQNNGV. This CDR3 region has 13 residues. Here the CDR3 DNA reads TGTGCCAGCAGCTTCGGACACCCCCAGAGAGCTTTCTTT. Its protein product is CASSFGHPQRAFF.

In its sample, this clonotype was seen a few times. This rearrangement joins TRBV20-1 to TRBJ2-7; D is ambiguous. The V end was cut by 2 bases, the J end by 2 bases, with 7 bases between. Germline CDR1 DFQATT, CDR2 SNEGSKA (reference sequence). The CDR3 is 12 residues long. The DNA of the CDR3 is TGCAGTGCTAGAAGGCAGGCCTACGAGCAGTACTTC. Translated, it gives CSARRQAYEQYF.

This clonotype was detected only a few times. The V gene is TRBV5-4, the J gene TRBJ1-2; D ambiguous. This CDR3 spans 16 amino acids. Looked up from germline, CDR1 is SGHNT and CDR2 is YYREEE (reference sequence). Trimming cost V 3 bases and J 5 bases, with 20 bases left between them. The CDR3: CASSSREGLGKYGYTF. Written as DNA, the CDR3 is TGTGCCAGCAGCTCCCGAGAAGGGTTGGGAAAATATGGCTACACCTTC.

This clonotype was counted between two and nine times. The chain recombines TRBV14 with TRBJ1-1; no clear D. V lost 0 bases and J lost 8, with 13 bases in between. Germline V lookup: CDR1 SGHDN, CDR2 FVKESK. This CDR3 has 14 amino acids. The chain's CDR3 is CASSQDRFRSEAFF. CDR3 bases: TGTGCCAGCAGCCAAGACAGGTTCCGGAGCGAAGCTTTCTTT.

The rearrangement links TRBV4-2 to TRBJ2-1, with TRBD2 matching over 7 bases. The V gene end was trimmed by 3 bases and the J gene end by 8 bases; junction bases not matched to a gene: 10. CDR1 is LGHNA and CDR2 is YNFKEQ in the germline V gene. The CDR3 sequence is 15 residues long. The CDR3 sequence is CASSQAAGEYDEQFF. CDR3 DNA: TGTGCCAGCAGCCAGGCGGCGGGAGAGTATGATGAGCAGTTCTTC.

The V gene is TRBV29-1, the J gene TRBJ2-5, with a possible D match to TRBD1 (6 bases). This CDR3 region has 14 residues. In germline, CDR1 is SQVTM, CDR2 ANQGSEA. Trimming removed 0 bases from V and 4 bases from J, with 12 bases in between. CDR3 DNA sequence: TGCAGCGTTGAAGATCCAGGGGTACGAGAGACCCAGTACTTC. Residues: CSVEDPGVRETQYF.

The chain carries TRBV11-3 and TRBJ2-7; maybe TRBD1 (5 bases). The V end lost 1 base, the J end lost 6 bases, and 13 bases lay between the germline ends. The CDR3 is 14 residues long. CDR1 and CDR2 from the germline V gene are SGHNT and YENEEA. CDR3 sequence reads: CASSLVSGSVEQYF. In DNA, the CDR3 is TGTGCCAGCAGCTTAGTTTCAGGGTCCGTCGAGCAGTACTTC.